The next 18 T cell receptor beta chains were all read from a single sample in a study of blood T cell repertoires in COVID-19. Clones were sequenced by immunoSEQ multiplex PCR, and TCRdb holds only the in-frame ones, with some missing. The table shows 180,000 or so clones, with around 83% occurring only once. Specimen: PBMCs or T cells enriched from blood (not recorded which). These receptors were obtained from a man in his forties who had recovered from COVID-19.

The gene calls are TRBV2 and TRBJ1-1, with D hard to call. The V gene lost 1 base and the J gene lost 5 bases, with 8 bases spanning the gap. This CDR3 spans 13 amino acids. Germline V gives CDR1 SNHLY, CDR2 FYNNEI. The CDR3 nucleotides read TGTGCCAGCAGTGAAGGGACGGGGACTGAAGCTTTCTTT. It translates to CASSEGTGTEAFF.

CDR3 residues: CASSQGSPQGTIRNEQFF. For the CDR3, the DNA is TGTGCCAGCAGCCAAGGTAGTCCCCAGGGGACCATAAGAAATGAGCAGTTCTTC. V usage is TRBV14 and J usage is TRBJ2-1; a possible D gene is TRBD1 (6 bases). Germline V lookup: CDR1 SGHDN, CDR2 FVKESK. Trimming stripped 1 base from V and 7 bases from J, with 23 bases between. The CDR3 consists of 18 residues.

The chain combines TRBV4-1 with TRBJ1-3; 9 nucleotides line up with TRBD1. Germline trimming cut 2 bases from V and 12 bases from J; bases unmatched to any gene: 11. The CDR3 has 15 amino acids. Per the germline V gene, CDR1 is MGHRA and CDR2 is YSYEKL. The CDR3 DNA follows: TGCGCCAGCAGCCAACCCACCCGGGACAGGGAAGGCATATATTTT. Translating it yields CASSQPTRDREGIYF.

The rearrangement uses TRBV5-1 and TRBJ1-6; possible D gene TRBD1, 6 bases. V was trimmed by 0 bases and J by 5 bases, leaving 6 bases between them. CDR1 is SGHRS, CDR2 YFSETQ, per germline. CDR3 size: 14 residues. Here the CDR3 reads CASSLGTDNSPLHF. Here the CDR3 DNA reads TGCGCCAGCAGCTTGGGGACAGATAATTCACCCCTCCACTTT. Full variable domain (remainder filled in from reference TRBV5-1 and TRBJ1-6): KAGVTQTPRYLIKTRGQQVTLSCSPISGHRSVSWYQQTPGQGLQFLFEYFSETQRNKGNFPGRFSGRQFSNSRSEMNVSTLELGDSALYLCASSLGTDNSPLHFGNGTRLTVT.

The chain combines TRBV3-1 (or the pseudogene TRBV3-2) with TRBJ1-5, with 7 bases aligning to TRBD1. This CDR3 spans 14 amino acids. Trimming removed 1 base from V and 7 bases from J; junction bases left unmatched: 4. Germline V gene sequence: CDR1 LGHDT, CDR2 YNNKEL (reference sequence). The CDR3 reads CASSQGGGLQPQHF. The DNA for the CDR3 is TGTGCCAGCAGCCAAGGAGGGGGCTTACAGCCCCAGCATTTT.

This clone was observed once. The genes are TRBV6-5 and TRBJ1-6; tentatively, D is TRBD1 (6 bases). Germline CDR1 is MNHEY and CDR2 is SVGAGI. The CDR3 totals 14 residues. V was trimmed by 8 bases and J by 6 bases, leaving 14 bases between them. The CDR3 loop reads CASGGGAINSPLHF. In nucleotides, the CDR3 is TGTGCCAGCGGGGGGGGCGCCATTAATTCACCCCTCCACTTT.

The V gene is TRBV11-2, the J gene TRBJ2-7, with 10 positions matching TRBD1. V was clipped by 4 bases and J by 5 bases; unmatched bases: 2. The CDR3 contains 13 residues. Germline loops: CDR1 SGHAT, CDR2 FQNNGV. In nucleotides, the CDR3 is TGTGCCAGCAGCTGGGACAGGGGTAACGAGCAGTACTTC. It specifies CASSWDRGNEQYF.

The V gene is TRBV30, the J gene TRBJ2-5, with TRBD2 matching over 10 bases. The CDR3 is 17 amino acids. Germline CDR1 is GTSNPN and CDR2 is SVGIG (reference sequence). V lost 1 base, J lost 1 base, and 9 bases stayed unmatched. DNA of the CDR3: TGTGCCTGGAGTGGTGGGAGGAGCGGGAGGGTCCAAGAGACCCAGTACTTC. Its protein product is CAWSGGRSGRVQETQYF.

In this sample, this clone turned up a few times. The rearrangement joins TRBV27 to TRBJ1-6, with D unclear. The germline CDR1 and CDR2 sequences are MNHEY and SMNVEV (reference sequence). V was pared by 1 base and J by 14 bases, with 12 bases between. CDR3 length: 13 residues. The CDR3 bases are TGTGCCAGCAGTTTATTTAGAGCCGGGACCCTCCACTTT. It is translated as CASSLFRAGTLHF.

This chain links TRBV2 with TRBJ1-2; no definite D call. The CDR3 runs to 13 residues. Germline CDR1 SNHLY, CDR2 FYNNEI. V was clipped by 0 bases and J by 6 bases, with 8 bases between them. In DNA, the CDR3 is TGTGCCAGCAGTGAAGCGGTCGCGGATGGCTACACCTTC. This encodes CASSEAVADGYTF.

The chain is built from TRBV12-5 and TRBJ1-2, with D possibly matching TRBD1 (5 bases). CDR1 LGHNT and CDR2 FRNRAP come from the germline V gene. The CDR3 covers 16 residues. Between the trimmed V and J ends, which lost 4 bases and 5 bases, there was a span of 20 bases. The DNA of the CDR3 is TGTGCTAGTGGTTCACCACCGACAGCACTGGAGTATGGCTACACCTTC. Translation gives CASGSPPTALEYGYTF. The full variable domain, with the rest looked up from reference TRBV12-5 and TRBJ1-2, is DARVTQTPRHKVTEMGQEVTMRCQPILGHNTVFWYRQTMMQGLELLAYFRNRAPLDDSGMPKDRFSAEMPDATLATLKIQPSEPRDSAVYFCASGSPPTALEYGYTFGSGTRLTVV.

The gene calls are TRBV6-1 and TRBJ1-5; D uncertain. The CDR3 loop spans 17 amino acids. Trimming shortened V by 1 base and J by 0 bases, and 13 bases separated the two germline ends. Germline V lookup: CDR1 MNHNS, CDR2 SASEGT. The DNA for the CDR3 is TGTGCCAGCAGTGAAGAGCGGGGAGTCCCTAGCAATCAGCCCCAGCATTTT. Its translation: CASSEERGVPSNQPQHF.

This chain uses TRBV5-1 with TRBJ2-7, with TRBD2 matching over 10 bases. With 1 base clipped from V and 6 bases from J, the junction kept 10 bases outside the gene matches. The CDR3 spans 16 residues. Germline CDR1 SGHRS, CDR2 YFSETQ. CDR3 amino acids: CASSLQASGSTVEQYF. The CDR3, as DNA: TGCGCCAGCAGCTTGCAGGCTAGCGGGAGCACGGTCGAGCAGTACTTC. Based on the CDR3 plus reference TRBV5-1 and TRBJ2-7, the full variable domain is KAGVTQTPRYLIKTRGQQVTLSCSPISGHRSVSWYQQTPGQGLQFLFEYFSETQRNKGNFPGRFSGRQFSNSRSEMNVSTLELGDSALYLCASSLQASGSTVEQYFGPGTRLTVT.

V gene TRBV21-1 combines with J gene TRBJ1-5; the table's D call, TRBD1, has no DNA check behind it. TRBV21-1 is recorded as a pseudogene. This CDR3 region has 15 residues. CDR3 nucleotides: TGTGCCAGCAGCACGCAGGGACAGGTGAATCAGCCCCAGCATTTT. Its protein is CASSTQGQVNQPQHF.

This chain connects TRBV6-5 to TRBJ1-6; 9 positions agree with TRBD1. V was pared by 2 bases and J by 7 bases, with 6 bases of the junction left unmatched. This CDR3 has 16 amino acids. Germline assignment: CDR1 MNHEY and CDR2 SVGAGI. Here the CDR3 DNA reads TGTGCCAGCAGTTACCGTCCGGGACAGGGAAATTCACCCCTCCACTTT. Encoded protein: CASSYRPGQGNSPLHF.

J is TRBJ2-2 and V is TRBV29-1, with 9 bases identical to TRBD1. Germline V gives CDR1 SQVTM, CDR2 ANQGSEA. The CDR3 contains 14 residues. J lost 5 bases, V lost 3 bases, and 4 bases had no gene match. CDR3 in amino acids: CSVDDRGGTGELFF. The CDR3 DNA reads as TGCAGCGTTGACGACAGGGGGGGGACCGGGGAGCTGTTTTTT.

V gene TRBV28 combines with J gene TRBJ2-7; TRBD2 might be the D (6 bases). CDR3 length equals 14 residues. CDR1 and CDR2 from the germline V gene are MDHEN and SYDVKM. The V end lost 1 base, the J end lost 6 bases, and 13 bases lay between the germline ends. The CDR3 sequence: CASSLYGTSFEQYF. The DNA for the CDR3 is TGTGCCAGCAGTTTATACGGGACTTCGTTCGAGCAGTACTTC.

In its sample, this clone was seen a few times. The chain recombines TRBV24-1 with TRBJ2-7; 8 nucleotides align to TRBD2. The CDR3 is 13 amino acids. Germline assignment: CDR1 KGHDR and CDR2 SFDVKD. Trimming took 9 bases from V and 2 from J; bases not matched to a gene: 5. CDR3 coding DNA: TGTGCCACCGCGGCCGGGGGGGCCTACGAGCAGTACTTC. Protein sequence: CATAAGGAYEQYF.